A single T cell receptor (beta chain) is shown here with its context. The sample comes from a study of blood T cell repertoires in COVID-19. Germline values: CDR1 SGHDN, CDR2 FVKESK. The CDR3 consists of 15 residues. Trimming cost V 3 bases and J 2 bases, with 13 bases left between them. The authors' processing: Estimation of nucleated cell counts relied on the amplification of reference gene primers. Data came from immunoSEQ multiplex PCR; TCRdb stores just in-frame clones and leaves some out. The V and J calls and clone size were taken over from that table, and D and trimming were inferred from the DNA. Of about 520,000 clones listed, roughly 85% were seen once; the top ten hold approximately 2.9%.

V is TRBV14 and J is TRBJ1-2, with D hard to call. Material: peripheral blood. This receptor was obtained from a human donor in a cohort sampled during active COVID-19. CDR3 sequence: CASSHDGRANYGYTF. For the CDR3, the DNA is TGTGCCAGCAGCCACGACGGGAGAGCGAACTATGGCTACACCTTC.